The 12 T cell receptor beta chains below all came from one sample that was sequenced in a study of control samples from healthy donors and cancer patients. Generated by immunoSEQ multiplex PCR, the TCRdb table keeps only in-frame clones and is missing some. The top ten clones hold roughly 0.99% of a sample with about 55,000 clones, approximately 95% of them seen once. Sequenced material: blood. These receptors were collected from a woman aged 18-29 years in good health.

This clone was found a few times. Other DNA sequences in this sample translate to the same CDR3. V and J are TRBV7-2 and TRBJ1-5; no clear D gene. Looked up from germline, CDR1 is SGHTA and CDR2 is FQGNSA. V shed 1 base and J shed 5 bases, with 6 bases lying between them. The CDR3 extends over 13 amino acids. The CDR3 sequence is CASSLGLDQPQHF. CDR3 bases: TGTGCCAGCAGCTTAGGACTGGATCAGCCCCAGCATTTT. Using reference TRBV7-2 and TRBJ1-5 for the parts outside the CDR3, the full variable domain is GAGVSQSPSNKVTEKGKDVELRCDPISGHTALYWYRQSLGQGLEFLIYFQGNSAPDKSGLPSDRFSAERTGGSVSTLTIQRTQQEDSAVYLCASSLGLDQPQHFGDGTRLSIL.

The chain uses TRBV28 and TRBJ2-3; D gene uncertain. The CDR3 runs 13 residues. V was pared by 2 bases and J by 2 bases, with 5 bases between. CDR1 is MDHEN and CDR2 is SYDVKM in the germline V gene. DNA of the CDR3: TGTGCCAGCAGTTTAATACCCACAGATACGCAGTATTTT. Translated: CASSLIPTDTQYF. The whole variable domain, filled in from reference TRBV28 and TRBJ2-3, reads DVKVTQSSRYLVKRTGEKVFLECVQDMDHENMFWYRQDPGLGLRLIYFSYDVKMKEKGDIPEGYSVSREKKERFSLILESASTNQTSMYLCASSLIPTDTQYFGPGTRLTVL.

The CDR3 protein is CAISESGGATDTQYF. Here the CDR3 DNA reads TGTGCCATCAGTGAAAGCGGGGGGGCCACAGATACGCAGTATTTT. V and J are TRBV10-3 and TRBJ2-3; 10 positions agree with TRBD2. Germline V gene sequence: CDR1 ENHRY, CDR2 SYGVKD. The CDR3 covers 15 residues. J was trimmed by 2 bases and V by 3 bases; bases with no gene match: 2.

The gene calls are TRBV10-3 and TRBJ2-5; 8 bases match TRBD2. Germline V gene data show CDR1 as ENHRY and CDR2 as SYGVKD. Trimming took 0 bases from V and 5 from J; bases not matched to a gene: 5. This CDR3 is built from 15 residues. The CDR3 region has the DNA TGTGCCATCAGTGAGTCTAGCGGGGCTCGTGAGACCCAGTACTTC. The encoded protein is CAISESSGARETQYF.

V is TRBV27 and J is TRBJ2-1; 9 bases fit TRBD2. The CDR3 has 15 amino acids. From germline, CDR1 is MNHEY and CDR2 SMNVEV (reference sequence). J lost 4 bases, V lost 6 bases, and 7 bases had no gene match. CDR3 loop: CASSPSGGPYNEQFF. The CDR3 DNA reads TGTGCCAGCAGCCCAAGCGGGGGGCCTTACAATGAGCAGTTCTTC.

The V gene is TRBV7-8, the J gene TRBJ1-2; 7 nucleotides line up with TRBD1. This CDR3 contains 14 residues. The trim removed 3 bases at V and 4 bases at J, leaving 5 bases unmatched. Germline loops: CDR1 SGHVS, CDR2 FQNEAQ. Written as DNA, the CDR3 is TGTGCCAGCAGCTTGACAGGGAAGCCCTATGGCTACACCTTC. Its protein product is CASSLTGKPYGYTF.

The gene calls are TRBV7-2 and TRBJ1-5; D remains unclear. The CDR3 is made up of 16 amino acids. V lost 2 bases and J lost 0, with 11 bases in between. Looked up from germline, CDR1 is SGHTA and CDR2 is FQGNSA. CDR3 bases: TGTGCCAGCAGCTTACGCTTCTCGTATAGCAATCAGCCCCAGCATTTT. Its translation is CASSLRFSYSNQPQHF.

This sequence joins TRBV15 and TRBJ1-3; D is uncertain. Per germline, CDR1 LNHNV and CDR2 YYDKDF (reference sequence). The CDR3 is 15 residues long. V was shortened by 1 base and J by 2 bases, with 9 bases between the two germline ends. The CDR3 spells CATSRGAGTGNTIYF. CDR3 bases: TGTGCCACCAGCAGAGGAGCGGGGACTGGAAACACCATATATTTT.

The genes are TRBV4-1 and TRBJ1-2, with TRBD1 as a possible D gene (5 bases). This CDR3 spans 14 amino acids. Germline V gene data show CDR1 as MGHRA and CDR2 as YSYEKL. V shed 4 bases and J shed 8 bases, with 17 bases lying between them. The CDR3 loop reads CASSLTRGASGYTF. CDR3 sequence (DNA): TGCGCCAGCAGCCTAACGCGAGGGGCTTCCGGCTACACCTTC.

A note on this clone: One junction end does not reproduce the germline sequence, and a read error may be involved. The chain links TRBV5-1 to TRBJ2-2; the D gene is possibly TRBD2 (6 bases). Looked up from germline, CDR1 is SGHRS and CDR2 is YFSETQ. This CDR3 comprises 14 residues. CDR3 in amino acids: CASSFTAVTGGLFF. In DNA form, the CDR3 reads TGCGCCAGCAGCTTTACCGCGGTCACCGGGGGGCTGTTTTTT.

The CDR3 sequence is CASSRGLAGAYEQYF. CDR3 nucleotide sequence: TGTGCCAGCAGCCGCGGACTAGCGGGTGCCTACGAGCAGTACTTC. The genes are TRBV6-5 and TRBJ2-7, with TRBD2 identical over 11 bases. The CDR3 has 15 residues. V was clipped by 6 bases and J by 2 bases; unmatched bases: 6. Germline loops: CDR1 MNHEY, CDR2 SVGAGI.

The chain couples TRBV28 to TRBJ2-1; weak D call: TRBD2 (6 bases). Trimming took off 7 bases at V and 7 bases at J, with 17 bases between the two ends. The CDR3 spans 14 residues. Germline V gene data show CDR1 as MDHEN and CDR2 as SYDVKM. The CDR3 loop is CASTSRWRGNEQFF. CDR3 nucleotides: TGTGCCAGCACCTCCAGGTGGAGGGGAAATGAGCAGTTCTTC.